Listed here is a single T cell receptor (beta chain). The CDR3 covers 10 residues. V was cut by 0 bases and J by 12 bases, with 6 bases left in between. Per germline, CDR1 DFQATT and CDR2 SNEGSKA (reference sequence). This sample was included in a study of T-cell reconstitution after alpha-beta-depleted transplantation in children. For TCRbeta, the library was prepared with unique molecular identifiers. Via MiXCR, TCRdb re-called the PCR reads, giving one row per CDR3 protein. The sample shows 250,000 to 350,000 distinct CDR3 sequences, 23% of them seen only once. The chain carries TRBV20-1 and TRBJ2-1; D is undetermined. This receptor was taken from a male patient between 5 and 17 years old who had a stem cell transplant for acute lymphoblastic leukemia, so the T cells may come from the graft donor. Sequenced material: PBMCs, mostly from graft donor cells, taken 180 days after TCRalphabeta/CD19-depleted stem cell transplant. The CDR3 DNA reads TGCAGTGCTAGAGATGACTCGCAGTTCTTC. Protein sequence: CSARDDSQFF.